The sequence of this T cell receptor beta chain was determined in a study of prognosis after radiotherapy for stage I lung cancer. In the study overall: April 2018 to early 2019 saw enrollment of stage I non-small cell lung cancer patients. SBRT spanned 3 to 5 fractions, reaching a biologically effective dose of at least 100 Gy. Several developed distant metastases after radiotherapy (median roughly 7 months), and 15 had no significant progression. Study-level points and caveats: A difference in TRBV and TRBJ gene usage was reportedly seen between patients with and without metastases.

Germline V gene sequence: CDR1 SGHNT, CDR2 YENEEA. This CDR3 is 14 amino acids long. Trimming cost V 3 bases and J 3 bases, with 12 bases left between them. At least ten counts were recorded for this clonotype. Its antigen is as yet unknown. Researchers used two-round multiplex PCR to amplify TCR beta CDR3 starting from genomic DNA. Primers targeting each individual TRBV and TRBJ gene were applied in first-round PCR. TCRdb processed the multiplex PCR reads anew with MiXCR; each CDR3 protein has one entry. The profile shows about 25,000 distinct CDR3 sequences, about 37% of them singletons. The TCR sequence derives from a donor over 45 with non-small cell lung cancer. The J gene is TRBJ2-7, the V gene TRBV11-3; the D call may be TRBD1 or TRBD2 (5 bases each). Here the sequenced sample was PBMCs, taken before or after stereotactic body radiation therapy (not recorded which). The CDR3 is CASSFGTADYEQYF. CDR3 sequence (DNA): TGTGCCAGCAGCTTCGGGACGGCCGACTACGAGCAGTACTTC.